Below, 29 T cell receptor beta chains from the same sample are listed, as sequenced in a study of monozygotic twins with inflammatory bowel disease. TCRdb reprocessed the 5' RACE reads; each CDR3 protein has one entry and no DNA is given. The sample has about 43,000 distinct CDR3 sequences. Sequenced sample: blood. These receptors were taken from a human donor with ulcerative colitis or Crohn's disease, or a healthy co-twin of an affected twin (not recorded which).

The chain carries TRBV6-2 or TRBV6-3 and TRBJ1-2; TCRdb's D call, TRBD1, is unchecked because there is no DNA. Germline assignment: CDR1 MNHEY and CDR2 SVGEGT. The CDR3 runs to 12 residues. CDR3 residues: CASSWTVYGYTF.

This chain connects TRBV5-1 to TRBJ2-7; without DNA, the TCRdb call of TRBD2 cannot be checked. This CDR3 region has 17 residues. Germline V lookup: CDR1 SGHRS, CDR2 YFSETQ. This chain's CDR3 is CASSLGLAKNLGYEQYF.

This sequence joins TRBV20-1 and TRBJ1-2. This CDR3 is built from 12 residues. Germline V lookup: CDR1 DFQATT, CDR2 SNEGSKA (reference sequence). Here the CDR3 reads CSARPVDYGYTF.

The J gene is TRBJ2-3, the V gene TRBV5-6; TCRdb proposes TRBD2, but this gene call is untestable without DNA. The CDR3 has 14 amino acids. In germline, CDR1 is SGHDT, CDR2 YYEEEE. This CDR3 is CASSRREGRDTQYF.

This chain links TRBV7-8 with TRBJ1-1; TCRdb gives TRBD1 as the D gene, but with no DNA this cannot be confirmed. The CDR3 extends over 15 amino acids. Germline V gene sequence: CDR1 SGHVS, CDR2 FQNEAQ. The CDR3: CASNLRMTDHTEAFF.

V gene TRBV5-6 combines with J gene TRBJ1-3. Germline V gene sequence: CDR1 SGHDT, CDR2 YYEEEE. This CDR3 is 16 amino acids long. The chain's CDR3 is CASSRTQGPGGNTIYF.

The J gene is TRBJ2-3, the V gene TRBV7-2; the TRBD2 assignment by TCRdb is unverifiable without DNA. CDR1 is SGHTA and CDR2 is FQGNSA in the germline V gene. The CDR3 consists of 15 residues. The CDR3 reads CASSSGGGAIDTQYF.

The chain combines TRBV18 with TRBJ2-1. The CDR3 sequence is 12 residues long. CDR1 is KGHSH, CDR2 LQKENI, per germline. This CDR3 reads CASSPGQPEQFF.

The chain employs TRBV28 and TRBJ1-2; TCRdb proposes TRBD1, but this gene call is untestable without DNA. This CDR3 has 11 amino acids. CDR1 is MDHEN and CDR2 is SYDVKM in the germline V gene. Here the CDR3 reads CASSRGFGYTF.

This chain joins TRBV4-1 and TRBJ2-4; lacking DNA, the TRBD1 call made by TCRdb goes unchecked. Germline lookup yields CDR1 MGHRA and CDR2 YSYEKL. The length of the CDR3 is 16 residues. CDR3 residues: CASSQPDREAKNIQYF.

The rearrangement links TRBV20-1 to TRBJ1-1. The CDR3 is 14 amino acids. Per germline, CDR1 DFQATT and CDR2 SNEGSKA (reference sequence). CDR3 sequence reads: CSAKSWIMNTEAFF.

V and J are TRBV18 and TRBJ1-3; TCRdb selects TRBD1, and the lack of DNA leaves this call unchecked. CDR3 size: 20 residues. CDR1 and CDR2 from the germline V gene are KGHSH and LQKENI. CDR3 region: CASSPQVKWAKELSGNTIYF.

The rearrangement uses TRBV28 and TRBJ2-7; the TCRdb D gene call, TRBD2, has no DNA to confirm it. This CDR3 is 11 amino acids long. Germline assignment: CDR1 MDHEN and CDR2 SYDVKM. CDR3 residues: CASRSPREQYF.

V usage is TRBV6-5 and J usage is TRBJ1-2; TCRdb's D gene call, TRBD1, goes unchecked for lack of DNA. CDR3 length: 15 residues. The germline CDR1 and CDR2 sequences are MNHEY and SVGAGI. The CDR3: CASSSRKQGTGGYTF.

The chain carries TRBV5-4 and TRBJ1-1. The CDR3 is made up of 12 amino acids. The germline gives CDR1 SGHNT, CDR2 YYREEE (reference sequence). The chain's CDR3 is CATGTANTEAFF.

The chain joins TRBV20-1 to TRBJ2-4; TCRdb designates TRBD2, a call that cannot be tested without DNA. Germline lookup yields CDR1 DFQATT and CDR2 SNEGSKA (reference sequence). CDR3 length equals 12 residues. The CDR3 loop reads CSAPGTSGSRYF.

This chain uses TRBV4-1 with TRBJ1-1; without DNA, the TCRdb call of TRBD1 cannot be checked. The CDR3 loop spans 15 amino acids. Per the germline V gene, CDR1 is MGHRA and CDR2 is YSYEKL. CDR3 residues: CASSRVDRGTTEAFF.

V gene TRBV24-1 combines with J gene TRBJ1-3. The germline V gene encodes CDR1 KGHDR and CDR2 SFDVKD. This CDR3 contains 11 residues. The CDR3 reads CATSDGHTIYF.

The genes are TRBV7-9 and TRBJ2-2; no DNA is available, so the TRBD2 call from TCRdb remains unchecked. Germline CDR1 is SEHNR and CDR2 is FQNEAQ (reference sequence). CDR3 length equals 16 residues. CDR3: CASSSGTSGNTGELFF.

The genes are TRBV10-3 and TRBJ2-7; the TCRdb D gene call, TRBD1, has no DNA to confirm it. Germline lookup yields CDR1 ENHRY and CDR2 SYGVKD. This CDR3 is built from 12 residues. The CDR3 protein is CAISEDSYEQYF.

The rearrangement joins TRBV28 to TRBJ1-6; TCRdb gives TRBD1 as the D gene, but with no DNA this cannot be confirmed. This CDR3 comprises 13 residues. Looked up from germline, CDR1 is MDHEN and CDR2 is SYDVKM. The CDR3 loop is CASSRTGGSPLHF.

CDR3 region: CASIGQGWTEAFF. The rearrangement uses TRBV28 and TRBJ1-1; without DNA, the TCRdb call of TRBD1 cannot be checked. Germline V CDR1 and CDR2: MDHEN, SYDVKM. The CDR3 spans 13 residues.

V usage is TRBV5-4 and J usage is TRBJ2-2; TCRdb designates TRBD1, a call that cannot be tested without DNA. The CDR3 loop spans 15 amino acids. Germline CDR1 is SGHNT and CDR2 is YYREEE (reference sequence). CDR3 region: CASSPGTGNTGELFF.

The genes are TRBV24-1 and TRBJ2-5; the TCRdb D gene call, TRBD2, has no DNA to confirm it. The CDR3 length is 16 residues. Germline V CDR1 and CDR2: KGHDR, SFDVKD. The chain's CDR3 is CATSDLSSGSQETQYF.

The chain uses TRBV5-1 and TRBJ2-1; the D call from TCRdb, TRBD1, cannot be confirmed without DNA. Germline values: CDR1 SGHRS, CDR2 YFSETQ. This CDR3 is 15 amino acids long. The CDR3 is CASSLGQGAPNEQFF.

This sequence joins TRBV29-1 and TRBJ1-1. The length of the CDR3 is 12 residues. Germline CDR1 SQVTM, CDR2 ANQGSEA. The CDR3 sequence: CSVLIMNTEAFF.

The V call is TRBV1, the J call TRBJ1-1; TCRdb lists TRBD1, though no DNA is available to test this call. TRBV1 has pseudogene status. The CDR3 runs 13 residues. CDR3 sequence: CTSSQEGHTEAFF.

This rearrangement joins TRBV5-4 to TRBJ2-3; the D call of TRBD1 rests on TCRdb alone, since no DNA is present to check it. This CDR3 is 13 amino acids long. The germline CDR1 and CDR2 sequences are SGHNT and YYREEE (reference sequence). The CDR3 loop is CASSAQGADTQYF. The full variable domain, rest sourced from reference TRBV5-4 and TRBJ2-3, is ETGVTQSPTHLIKTRGQQVTLRCSSQSGHNTVSWYQQALGQGPQFIFQYYREEENGRGNFPPRFSGLQFPNYSSELNVNALELDDSALYLCASSAQGADTQYFGPGTRLTVL.

The CDR3 here is CASSTRTGGRSEGNTIYF. This chain connects TRBV11-2 to TRBJ1-3. The CDR3 is 18 amino acids. The germline V gene has CDR1 SGHAT and CDR2 FQNNGV.